A selection of T cell receptor beta chains follows, all from one sample in a study of immune cell composition in non-small cell lung cancer. Clones were sequenced by immunoSEQ multiplex PCR, and TCRdb holds only the in-frame ones, with some missing. The sample consists of 15,000 to 20,000 clones, 70% to 85% of them appearing once. These same records also appear under a second study, on CD4 T cells in lung cancer.

Sequenced material: non-adjacent lung tissue. The receptors originated from a human donor with non-small cell lung cancer. The CDR3 runs from the conserved cysteine through the conserved F or W. A D gene is named only where the DNA matches it firmly. Clone size is given for some rows only: seen once, a few or many times, or a class if the clone is expanded.

j_gene: TRBJ1-4; v_gene: TRBV19; len: 15; d_gene: TRBD1; abundance: .; CDR3nt: TGTGCCAGTAGGCGACGACAGGGGGCGGATGAAAAACTGTTTTTT; CDR3aa: CASRRRQGADEKLFF
j_gene: TRBJ2-3; v_gene: TRBV4-2; len: 15; d_gene: .; abundance: .; CDR3nt: TGTGCCAGCAGCTTATGGGACAGGCGGGAGGGTACGCAGTATTTT; CDR3aa: CASSLWDRREGTQYF
j_gene: TRBJ2-7; v_gene: TRBV5-4; len: 15; d_gene: TRBD2; abundance: .; CDR3nt: TGTGCCAGCAGCTTGACAGGACTAGGGGCCTACGAGCAGTACTTC; CDR3aa: CASSLTGLGAYEQYF
j_gene: TRBJ2-2; v_gene: TRBV5-1; len: 16; d_gene: TRBD1; abundance: once; CDR3nt: TGCGCCAGCAGCCCGACAGGGTGGCGGGACACCGGGGAGCTGTTTTTT; CDR3aa: CASSPTGWRDTGELFF
j_gene: TRBJ2-5; v_gene: TRBV5-4; len: 14; d_gene: .; abundance: .; CDR3nt: TGTGCCAGCAGGCCTGAGGGGTACCAAGAGACCCAGTACTTC; CDR3aa: CASRPEGYQETQYF
j_gene: TRBJ1-1; v_gene: TRBV5-5; len: 14; d_gene: TRBD1; abundance: .; CDR3nt: TGTGCCAGCAGCCCGGACAGGGTTTTCGCTGAAGCTTTCTTT; CDR3aa: CASSPDRVFAEAFF
j_gene: TRBJ2-1; v_gene: TRBV6-5; len: 14; d_gene: TRBD2; abundance: once; CDR3nt: TGTGCCAGCAGCCGCGGGGGCTCCTACAATGAGCAGTTCTTC; CDR3aa: CASSRGGSYNEQFF
j_gene: TRBJ2-3; v_gene: TRBV6-6; len: 11; d_gene: .; abundance: .; CDR3nt: TGTGCCAGCAGCAACGGGGATACGCAGTATTTT; CDR3aa: CASSNGDTQYF
j_gene: TRBJ2-2; v_gene: TRBV11-3; len: 14; d_gene: .; abundance: .; CDR3nt: TGTGCCAGCAGCTCACAGGGCGTCTACGGGGAGCTGTTTTTT; CDR3aa: CASSSQGVYGELFF
j_gene: TRBJ2-2; v_gene: TRBV7-2; len: 13; d_gene: .; abundance: .; CDR3nt: TGTGCCAGCAGCTTAACGCACACCGGGGAGCTGTTTTTT; CDR3aa: CASSLTHTGELFF
j_gene: TRBJ2-7; v_gene: TRBV2; len: 15; d_gene: .; abundance: .; CDR3nt: TGTGCCAGCAGTGAAGCGCAGGGGTTCCTCAACGAGCAGTACTTC; CDR3aa: CASSEAQGFLNEQYF
j_gene: TRBJ2-5; v_gene: TRBV11-1; len: 13; d_gene: TRBD1; abundance: .; CDR3nt: TGTGCCAGCAGCCGGGACAGGGATGAGACCCAGTACTTC; CDR3aa: CASSRDRDETQYF
j_gene: TRBJ1-5; v_gene: TRBV7-2; len: 14; d_gene: .; abundance: .; CDR3nt: TGTGCCAGCAGCTTAGTGATGCGCAATCAGCCCCAGCATTTT; CDR3aa: CASSLVMRNQPQHF
j_gene: TRBJ1-6; v_gene: TRBV28; len: 17; d_gene: TRBD1; abundance: .; CDR3nt: TGTGCCAGCAGTTCCCCCCGACAGGGAGATATTAATTCACCCCTCCACTTT; CDR3aa: CASSSPRQGDINSPLHF
j_gene: TRBJ2-1; v_gene: TRBV4-1; len: 17; d_gene: .; abundance: .; CDR3nt: TGCGCCAGCAGCCCGTCCGGGGCCGCTTCCTCCTACAATGAGCAGTTCTTC; CDR3aa: CASSPSGAASSYNEQFF
j_gene: TRBJ1-1; v_gene: TRBV5-8; len: 13; d_gene: TRBD1; abundance: .; CDR3nt: TGTGCCAGCAGCCGACAGGGCAACACTGAAGCTTTCTTT; CDR3aa: CASSRQGNTEAFF
j_gene: TRBJ1-1; v_gene: TRBV7-2; len: 14; d_gene: .; abundance: .; CDR3nt: TGTGCCAGCAGCTTTAGGACACCCAACACTGAAGCTTTCTTT; CDR3aa: CASSFRTPNTEAFF
j_gene: TRBJ1-4; v_gene: TRBV6-6; len: 16; d_gene: .; abundance: .; CDR3nt: TGTGCCAGCAGTTACTCACAGGGACATACTAATGAAAAACTGTTTTTT; CDR3aa: CASSYSQGHTNEKLFF
j_gene: TRBJ2-2; v_gene: TRBV7-3; len: 17; d_gene: TRBD2; abundance: .; CDR3nt: TGTGCCAGCAGCTTAACGACTAGCGGGAGGAACACCGGGGAGCTGTTTTTT; CDR3aa: CASSLTTSGRNTGELFF
j_gene: TRBJ1-6; v_gene: TRBV7-2; len: 17; d_gene: .; abundance: .; CDR3nt: TGTGCCAGCAGCTTACGCGCAGGGAGCTCCTATAATTCACCCCTCCACTTT; CDR3aa: CASSLRAGSSYNSPLHF
j_gene: TRBJ2-7; v_gene: TRBV7-8; len: 16; d_gene: .; abundance: few; CDR3nt: TGTGCCAGCAGCTTAGCCAGACAGAACCGTCACTACGAGCAGTACTTC; CDR3aa: CASSLARQNRHYEQYF
j_gene: TRBJ2-3; v_gene: TRBV7-3; len: 14; d_gene: .; abundance: .; CDR3nt: TGTGCCAGCAGCCAGGACTGGATTACAGATACGCAGTATTTT; CDR3aa: CASSQDWITDTQYF
j_gene: TRBJ1-2; v_gene: TRBV6-5; len: 11; d_gene: TRBD1; abundance: .; CDR3nt: TGTGCCAGCAGGACGGGACAGGGCTACACCTTC; CDR3aa: CASRTGQGYTF
j_gene: TRBJ2-7; v_gene: TRBV29-1; len: 12; d_gene: TRBD1; abundance: .; CDR3nt: TGCAGCGGCGGGACAGGGGGCCGTGAGCAGTACTTC; CDR3aa: CSGGTGGREQYF
j_gene: TRBJ1-5; v_gene: TRBV19; len: 14; d_gene: .; abundance: .; CDR3nt: TGTGCCAGTAGTATAGATGCGAGCGCTCAGCCCCAGCATTTT; CDR3aa: CASSIDASAQPQHF
j_gene: TRBJ2-3; v_gene: TRBV5-1; len: 16; d_gene: TRBD2; abundance: .; CDR3nt: TGCGCCAGCAGCTTGGAAGGCCGGGGGGGGGCAGATACGCAGTATTTT; CDR3aa: CASSLEGRGGADTQYF
j_gene: TRBJ2-3; v_gene: TRBV5-1; len: 15; d_gene: TRBD2; abundance: .; CDR3nt: TGCGCCAGCAGCTTAGCGGGGGGCGACACAGATACGCAGTATTTT; CDR3aa: CASSLAGGDTDTQYF
j_gene: TRBJ1-3; v_gene: TRBV30; len: 16; d_gene: .; abundance: .; CDR3nt: TGTGCCTGGAGCCCCCGGGGCGACAGGTCCGGAAACACCATATATTTT; CDR3aa: CAWSPRGDRSGNTIYF
j_gene: TRBJ1-5; v_gene: TRBV20-1; len: 11; d_gene: .; abundance: .; CDR3nt: TGCAGTGCTAGGGCGGGAAGCACCCAGCATTTT; CDR3aa: CSARAGSTQHF
j_gene: TRBJ1-1; v_gene: TRBV4-1; len: 15; d_gene: TRBD1; abundance: .; CDR3nt: TGCGCCAGCAGCCAATCGCGGACAGGGGGCTTAGAAGCTTTCTTT; CDR3aa: CASSQSRTGGLEAFF
j_gene: TRBJ2-5; v_gene: TRBV11-3; len: 15; d_gene: TRBD1; abundance: .; CDR3nt: TGTGCCAGCAGCTTAGGGGGACAGGGAGGAGAGACCCAGTACTTC; CDR3aa: CASSLGGQGGETQYF
j_gene: TRBJ2-3; v_gene: TRBV18; len: 15; d_gene: .; abundance: .; CDR3nt: TGTGCCAGCTCACCACCGGCTAGCGGCACAGATACGCAGTATTTT; CDR3aa: CASSPPASGTDTQYF
j_gene: TRBJ2-1; v_gene: TRBV15; len: 15; d_gene: .; abundance: .; CDR3nt: TGTGCCACCAGCAGAGGGGTGGGGAGCTACAATGAGCAGTTCTTC; CDR3aa: CATSRGVGSYNEQFF
j_gene: TRBJ1-4; v_gene: TRBV14; len: 14; d_gene: .; abundance: .; CDR3nt: TGTGCCAGCAGCCAAGATCCGGGAGAAGAAAAACTGTTTTTT; CDR3aa: CASSQDPGEEKLFF
j_gene: TRBJ1-1; v_gene: TRBV5-1; len: 14; d_gene: .; abundance: .; CDR3nt: TGCGCCAGCAGTCCGGACAGCCTGAACACTGAAGCTTTCTTT; CDR3aa: CASSPDSLNTEAFF
j_gene: TRBJ2-3; v_gene: TRBV9; len: 17; d_gene: TRBD2; abundance: .; CDR3nt: TGTGCCAGCAGCGCCTATTCGAGCGGGGCTAGCACAGATACGCAGTATTTT; CDR3aa: CASSAYSSGASTDTQYF